One and the same sample provided the 27 T cell receptor beta chains below, sequenced in a study of blood T cell repertoires in COVID-19. The assay was immunoSEQ multiplex PCR, and TCRdb's table has in-frame clones only and misses some. This table has almost 85,000 clones, around 88% appearing once. Sample: PBMCs or T cells enriched from blood (not recorded which). These receptors came from a woman aged 45-65 years with acute COVID-19.

The chain links TRBV6-2 or TRBV6-3 to TRBJ2-5; D may be TRBD2 (5 bases). Germline V gene lookup returns CDR1 MNHEY and CDR2 SVGEGT. The CDR3 has 17 residues. Trimming cost V 5 bases and J 0 bases, with 19 bases left between them. The CDR3 DNA reads TGTGCCAGCAGTCCCCTCTCGAGCGGACTGTACCAAGAGACCCAGTACTTC. Encoded protein: CASSPLSSGLYQETQYF.

V and J are TRBV4-3 and TRBJ1-5; no clear D gene. Germline-derived CDR1 and CDR2 are LGHNA and YSLEER. This CDR3 has 14 residues. Trimming removed 3 bases from V and 4 bases from J, with 10 bases in between. CDR3 amino acids: CASSQIRDNQPQHF. In DNA form, the CDR3 reads TGCGCCAGCAGCCAGATACGGGATAATCAGCCCCAGCATTTT.

The chain has TRBV5-4 and TRBJ2-5, with D maybe TRBD1 (5 bases). CDR1 is SGHNT and CDR2 is YYREEE in the germline V gene (reference sequence). V dropped 4 bases and J dropped 2 bases, with 15 bases sitting between them. The CDR3 spans 15 residues. CDR3 DNA: TGTGCCAGCAGCGTGGGGCCTACAGGACAAGAGACCCAGTACTTC. Its protein is CASSVGPTGQETQYF.

This sequence joins TRBV29-1 and TRBJ2-7; D may be TRBD2 (6 bases). Germline CDR1 is SQVTM and CDR2 is ANQGSEA. This CDR3 spans 15 amino acids. Trimming pared 4 bases from V and 1 base from J, leaving 17 bases between. This CDR3 reads CSVALAGKRSYEQYF. Written as DNA, the CDR3 is TGCAGCGTTGCTTTGGCGGGGAAACGGTCCTACGAGCAGTACTTC.

The rearrangement uses TRBV19 and TRBJ1-5; 7 nucleotides match TRBD1. Trimming cost V 9 bases and J 1 base; bases outside gene matches: 3. Germline V gene lookup returns CDR1 LNHDA and CDR2 SQIVND (reference sequence). The CDR3 has 13 amino acids. CDR3 nucleotides: TGTGCCAGCGGGACAGAGAGCAATCAGCCCCAGCATTTT. It yields the protein CASGTESNQPQHF.

The V and J genes are TRBV5-1 and TRBJ1-2; unclear D gene. The CDR3 has 13 residues. Germline assignment: CDR1 SGHRS and CDR2 YFSETQ. Trimming removed 0 bases from V and 4 bases from J, with 7 bases in between. The CDR3 DNA follows: TGCGCCAGCAGCTTGGAGCAACCCTATGGCTACACCTTC. This encodes CASSLEQPYGYTF.

The chain has TRBV27 and TRBJ1-2; 9 nucleotides agree with TRBD1. Trimming took 3 bases from V and 5 from J; bases not matched to a gene: 4. This CDR3 spans 14 amino acids. Germline V gene data show CDR1 as MNHEY and CDR2 as SMNVEV (reference sequence). CDR3 sequence (DNA): TGTGCCAGCAGTTTGGGGACAGGGAGGTATGGCTACACCTTC. Residues: CASSLGTGRYGYTF.

This clone was picked up one time. The chain links TRBV28 to TRBJ1-3, with 10 bases identical to TRBD1. The CDR3 loop spans 16 amino acids. Per germline, CDR1 MDHEN and CDR2 SYDVKM. The trim removed 6 bases at V and 4 bases at J, leaving 9 bases unmatched. DNA for the CDR3: TGTGCCAGCAGCGGGACAGGGGTGAATTTAGGAAACACCATATATTTT. Residues: CASSGTGVNLGNTIYF.

The DNA for the CDR3 is TGTGCCAGCAGCCCCCTGGGGACAGGGCAAACTTTCTTT. Encoded protein: CASSPLGTGQTFF. This rearrangement joins TRBV6-2 or TRBV6-3 to TRBJ1-1; 9 nucleotides match TRBD1. The CDR3 is 13 amino acids. V was clipped by 6 bases and J by 12 bases; unmatched bases: 11. Per germline, CDR1 MNHEY and CDR2 SVGEGT.

The chain uses TRBV6-1 and TRBJ1-3; D is undetermined. V lost 2 bases to trimming and J lost 0 bases, with 17 bases between them. CDR1 is MNHNS, CDR2 SASEGT, per germline. This CDR3 is 18 amino acids long. The CDR3 is CASSERAAGLRSGNTIYF. In DNA form, the CDR3 reads TGTGCCAGCAGTGAACGGGCGGCAGGACTACGCTCTGGAAACACCATATATTTT.

A few counts support this clone. This chain joins TRBV4-3 and TRBJ1-6; D is undetermined. V was shortened by 5 bases and J by 14 bases, with 16 bases between the two germline ends. CDR1 LGHNA and CDR2 YSLEER come from the germline V gene. The CDR3 length is 13 residues. The CDR3 reads CASSTLAGETLHF. CDR3 nucleotide sequence: TGCGCCAGCAGCACCTTAGCGGGAGAGACCCTCCACTTT.

The chain carries TRBV11-3 and TRBJ2-2; TRBD2 matches at 7 bases. Germline V gene lookup returns CDR1 SGHNT and CDR2 YENEEA. This CDR3 comprises 16 residues. Trimming took 1 base from V and 4 from J; bases not matched to a gene: 6. The DNA for the CDR3 is TGTGCCAGCAGCTTAGTGAGCGGGGCTACCACCGGGGAGCTGTTTTTT. Protein product: CASSLVSGATTGELFF.

This clone was observed a handful of times. This chain uses TRBV5-1 with TRBJ2-2, with 12 bases fitting TRBD1. V lost 0 bases to trimming and J lost 7 bases; unmatched junction nucleotides: 10. The CDR3 has 18 amino acids. Looked up from germline, CDR1 is SGHRS and CDR2 is YFSETQ. In nucleotides, the CDR3 is TGCGCCAGCAGCTTGGGAGTATTGGGACAGGGGGCCGGCGGGGAGCTGTTTTTT. This sequence encodes CASSLGVLGQGAGGELFF.

The chain is built from TRBV29-1 and TRBJ1-1; D is possibly TRBD1 (6 bases). Germline V gives CDR1 SQVTM, CDR2 ANQGSEA. The germline V and J ends were trimmed by 3 bases and 5 bases, with 13 bases remaining between them. This CDR3 has 13 amino acids. DNA for the CDR3: TGCAGCGTTGATCGGGGGGCGAAAACTGAAGCTTTCTTT. Amino acids: CSVDRGAKTEAFF. Full variable domain (missing parts from reference TRBV29-1 and TRBJ1-1): SAVISQKPSRDICQRGTSLTIQCQVDSQVTMMFWYRQQPGQSLTLIATANQGSEATYESGFVIDKFPISRPNLTFSTLTVSNMSPEDSSIYLCSVDRGAKTEAFFGQGTRLTVV.

The chain uses TRBV21-1 and TRBJ1-5; the D call of TRBD1 is as the table states it, not checked on the DNA. TRBV21-1 is noted as a pseudogene. The CDR3 runs 14 residues. The CDR3 sequence is CASREDRGNQPQHF. DNA of the CDR3: TGTGCCAGCAGAGAGGACAGGGGAAATCAGCCCCAGCATTTT.

This rearrangement joins TRBV9 to TRBJ2-2; 7 bases agree with TRBD1. The CDR3 runs to 14 residues. V shed 7 bases and J 1 base; nucleotides not matched to a gene: 4. Germline V CDR1 and CDR2: SGDLS, YYNGEE. The CDR3 protein is CASQDRLNTGELFF. The CDR3, as DNA: TGTGCCAGCCAGGACAGGTTGAACACCGGGGAGCTGTTTTTT.

V is TRBV6-1 and J is TRBJ1-3, with 10 bases aligning to TRBD1. CDR3 size: 21 residues. V lost 5 bases, J lost 0 bases, and 19 bases stayed unmatched. Germline CDR1 and CDR2: MNHNS and SASEGT. The CDR3 nucleotides read TGTGCCAGCAGTAAAGAAACCCGGGACAGGGGTTTCTGGAACTCTGGAAACACCATATATTTT. Protein sequence: CASSKETRDRGFWNSGNTIYF.

J is TRBJ1-4 and V is TRBV3-1 (or the pseudogene TRBV3-2); 8 bases are shared with TRBD1. This CDR3 contains 18 residues. CDR1 is LGHDT and CDR2 is YNNKEL in the germline V gene (reference sequence). V trimming: 0 bases; J trimming: 8 bases; junction bases outside the gene matches: 14. In DNA form, the CDR3 reads TGTGCCAGCAGCCAAGAAAGTAGCCAGGGGGCCGAGGGCGAAAAACTGTTTTTT. Protein product: CASSQESSQGAEGEKLFF.

This chain uses TRBV7-9 with TRBJ1-1; D possibly corresponds to TRBD1 (5 bases). There are 14 residues in the CDR3. Per the germline V gene, CDR1 is SEHNR and CDR2 is FQNEAQ (reference sequence). V dropped 7 bases and J dropped 3 bases, with 15 bases sitting between them. CDR3 region: CASKPQGGYTEAFF. Written as DNA, the CDR3 is TGTGCCAGCAAACCCCAGGGAGGGTACACTGAAGCTTTCTTT.

The rearrangement links TRBV5-1 to TRBJ2-5; the match to TRBD2 covers 10 bases. Germline V CDR1 and CDR2: SGHRS, YFSETQ. This CDR3 has 15 amino acids. V shed 4 bases and J 2 bases; nucleotides not matched to a gene: 5. DNA of the CDR3: TGCGCCAGCAGCCCGTTAGCGGGAGGACAAGAGACCCAGTACTTC. It encodes CASSPLAGGQETQYF.

The count of this clone is one. The chain combines TRBV6-2 or TRBV6-3 with TRBJ1-1; D unclear. The V and J ends lost 6 bases and 1 base respectively, with 18 bases between them. From germline, CDR1 is MNHEY and CDR2 SVGEGT. The CDR3 totals 16 residues. Here the CDR3 reads CASSHPSRIKNTEAFF. Written as DNA, the CDR3 is TGTGCCAGCAGCCACCCTTCTAGGATCAAGAACACTGAAGCTTTCTTT.

The J gene is TRBJ2-1, the V gene TRBV7-2; a weak D match, TRBD2 (6 bases). The V and J ends lost 5 bases and 7 bases respectively, with 21 bases between them. Germline V gives CDR1 SGHTA, CDR2 FQGNSA. This CDR3 is 16 amino acids long. The CDR3 DNA follows: TGTGCCAGCAGCCTCCCGGACCGGGAGTATTTAAATGAGCAGTTCTTC. Amino acid sequence: CASSLPDREYLNEQFF. Based on the CDR3 plus reference TRBV7-2 and TRBJ2-1, the full variable domain is GAGVSQSPSNKVTEKGKDVELRCDPISGHTALYWYRQSLGQGLEFLIYFQGNSAPDKSGLPSDRFSAERTGGSVSTLTIQRTQQEDSAVYLCASSLPDREYLNEQFFGPGTRLTVL.

The chain combines TRBV7-2 with TRBJ1-1, with TRBD1 matching over 8 bases. With V trimmed by 5 bases and J by 0 bases, 14 bases remained unmatched. The CDR3 is made up of 18 amino acids. Germline lookup yields CDR1 SGHTA and CDR2 FQGNSA. The CDR3 loop reads CASSLRGGTGVLNTEAFF. The CDR3 bases are TGTGCCAGCAGCCTAAGGGGGGGGACAGGTGTATTGAACACTGAAGCTTTCTTT.

In DNA form, the CDR3 reads TGTGCCAGCAGCGTAGATGGAGGATACAATGAGCAGTTCTTC. Translation gives CASSVDGGYNEQFF. The chain couples TRBV9 to TRBJ2-1, with D tentatively TRBD2 (5 bases). This CDR3 has 14 residues. Trimming shortened V by 0 bases and J by 4 bases, and 8 bases separated the two germline ends. The germline V gene encodes CDR1 SGDLS and CDR2 YYNGEE.

The chain has TRBV12-3 or TRBV12-4 and TRBJ1-5; D call uncertain. Trimming stripped 2 bases from V and 9 bases from J, with 8 bases between. CDR3 length equals 12 residues. CDR3 coding DNA: TGTGCCAGCAGTTTAAGTGGGAGGCCCCAGCATTTT. It specifies CASSLSGRPQHF.

The chain couples TRBV10-1 to TRBJ2-1; 10 bases match TRBD2. J gave up 5 bases and V 1 base, and 5 bases lay outside the gene matches. CDR1 and CDR2 from the germline V gene are WNHNN and SYGVQD (reference sequence). This CDR3 region has 16 residues. The CDR3 bases are TGCGCCAGCAGTGAGTTAAGGGGACTAGCGAACAATGAGCAGTTCTTC. Encoded protein: CASSELRGLANNEQFF.

The CDR3 DNA reads TGTGCAAGTCCCAGGGGGCAGGCGTACTATCCACACAATCAGCCCCAGCATTTT. Amino acid sequence: CASPRGQAYYPHNQPQHF. The rearrangement links TRBV12-2 to TRBJ1-5; the DNA was not used to check the table's D call, TRBD1. TRBV12-2 is termed a pseudogene. The CDR3 contains 18 residues.